Below are 17 T cell receptor beta chains sequenced from a single sample in a study of CD8+CD57+ T cells in acquired aplastic anemia. Genomic DNA, the template, was used for profiling of the TCR beta VDJ and CDR3. One entry per CDR3 protein, called by TCRdb with MiXCR from the reads. Among about 130,000 distinct CDR3 sequences listed, around 48% were seen once. The material sequenced was sorted CD4+, CD8+, or CD8+CD57+ T cells (not recorded which) from PBMCs. Source of these receptors: a human donor in good health, serving as a control.

This clonotype was seen many times. The chain joins TRBV6-5 to TRBJ1-3, with D possibly being TRBD1 (5 bases). The CDR3 has 14 amino acids. V was clipped by 2 bases and J by 2 bases, with 7 bases between them. CDR1 is MNHEY and CDR2 is SVGAGI in the germline V gene. The CDR3 loop is CASSYGGAGNTIYF. The DNA of the CDR3 is TGTGCCAGCAGTTACGGGGGGGCTGGAAACACCATATATTTT.

The chain combines TRBV10-3 with TRBJ1-3, with TRBD1 identical over 7 bases. With V trimmed by 3 bases and J by 0 bases, 11 bases remained unmatched. Looked up from germline, CDR1 is ENHRY and CDR2 is SYGVKD. This CDR3 is built from 18 residues. CDR3 DNA: TGTGCCATCAGTGACCTTCGGGGACAGTCAACCTCTGGAAACACCATATATTTT. Protein sequence: CAISDLRGQSTSGNTIYF.

This clonotype came up many times. The chain joins TRBV9 to TRBJ1-4; a weak D match, TRBD1 (5 bases). The CDR3 is 15 amino acids. V was shortened by 0 bases and J by 7 bases, with 13 bases between the two germline ends. Germline V lookup: CDR1 SGDLS, CDR2 YYNGEE. CDR3 nucleotide sequence: TGTGCCAGCAGCGTAGATGAGGGGTTCGGTGAAAAACTGTTTTTT. It codes for CASSVDEGFGEKLFF.

This rearrangement joins TRBV20-1 to TRBJ1-4, with D perhaps matching TRBD1 (6 bases). Trimming took off 1 base at V and 8 bases at J, with 14 bases between the two ends. The CDR3 runs to 14 residues. The germline V gene has CDR1 DFQATT and CDR2 SNEGSKA (reference sequence). The CDR3 is CSARGTARGEKLFF. CDR3 nucleotide sequence: TGCAGTGCTAGAGGGACAGCACGAGGCGAAAAACTGTTTTTT.

The rearrangement uses TRBV20-1 and TRBJ2-7; tentative D call: TRBD1 (5 bases). CDR3 length: 13 residues. In germline, CDR1 is DFQATT, CDR2 SNEGSKA (reference sequence). Between the trimmed V and J ends, which lost 6 bases and 4 bases, there was a span of 16 bases. The CDR3, as DNA: TGCAGTGCCCAGGGTCTCGCCAGTTACGAGCAGTACTTC. Its protein product is CSAQGLASYEQYF.

This clonotype was recorded at least ten times. The chain couples TRBV7-2 to TRBJ2-3; TRBD2 matches at 12 bases. Trimming removed 5 bases from V and 0 bases from J; junction bases left unmatched: 3. The CDR3 length is 16 residues. CDR1 SGHTA and CDR2 FQGNSA come from the germline V gene. The CDR3, as DNA: TGTGCCAGCAGCCCAGGACTAGCGGGGAGCACAGATACGCAGTATTTT. The encoded protein is CASSPGLAGSTDTQYF. The full variable domain, rest sourced from reference TRBV7-2 and TRBJ2-3, is GAGVSQSPSNKVTEKGKDVELRCDPISGHTALYWYRQSLGQGLEFLIYFQGNSAPDKSGLPSDRFSAERTGGSVSTLTIQRTQQEDSAVYLCASSPGLAGSTDTQYFGPGTRLTVL.

V is TRBV7-8 and J is TRBJ2-2; D not resolved. Germline CDR1 SGHVS, CDR2 FQNEAQ. V lost 2 bases to trimming and J lost 3 bases, with 7 bases between them. This CDR3 is 14 amino acids long. The CDR3 DNA sequence: TGTGCCAGCAGCTTAAGAACATACACCGGGGAGCTGTTTTTT. Translation gives CASSLRTYTGELFF.

This clonotype was recorded at least ten times. The rearrangement uses TRBV20-1 and TRBJ2-2, with D possibly TRBD1 on 5 matching bases. Germline V gives CDR1 DFQATT, CDR2 SNEGSKA (reference sequence). This CDR3 region has 14 residues. With 0 bases removed from V and 4 bases from J, the gap between germline ends came to 9 bases. As DNA, the CDR3 is TGCAGTGCTAGAGACCCAAGGGGCACCGGGGAGCTGTTTTTT. Protein sequence: CSARDPRGTGELFF.

This chain joins TRBV20-1 and TRBJ1-1; TRBD1 might be the D (5 bases). The CDR3 runs to 13 residues. With 5 bases removed from V and 3 bases from J, the gap between germline ends came to 13 bases. The V gene's germline CDR1 is DFQATT and CDR2 SNEGSKA (reference sequence). The chain's CDR3 is CSAAGPTDTEAFF. CDR3 DNA: TGCAGTGCTGCGGGACCAACAGACACTGAAGCTTTCTTT.

This clonotype appeared a few times. The CDR3 end shows no conserved phenylalanine or tryptophan, and so a read error is likely. It is unclear where the CDR3 begins or ends on the DNA, so no DNA is shown, and the CDR3 is as TCRdb lists it. The V call is TRBV10-2, the J call TRBJ1-3; TRBD1 is the table's D call and was not checked against the DNA. The CDR3 length equals 12 residues, ends included. Germline V CDR1 and CDR2: WSHSY, SAAADI. The chain's CDR3 is CASLFFRGFRDT.

This clonotype was observed at least ten times. V is TRBV7-2 and J is TRBJ1-2; 10 nucleotides match TRBD1. The ends lost 0 bases at V and 8 bases at J; junction bases unmatched: 3. Germline-derived CDR1 and CDR2 are SGHTA and FQGNSA. This CDR3 has 14 residues. CDR3 sequence (DNA): TGTGCCAGCAGCTTAGCGATGGACAGGGGGGGCTACACCTTC. It translates to CASSLAMDRGGYTF.

This clonotype was observed at least ten times. J is TRBJ1-5 and V is TRBV7-9; D remains ambiguous. V was clipped by 1 base and J by 3 bases, with 7 bases between them. The CDR3 length is 14 residues. Germline V CDR1 and CDR2: SEHNR, FQNEAQ (reference sequence). CDR3 nucleotide sequence: TGTGCCAGCAGCTTAGAGTCACACAATCAGCCCCAGCATTTT. Its protein is CASSLESHNQPQHF.

This chain joins TRBV7-9 and TRBJ2-7; D is undetermined. The CDR3 runs to 14 residues. Trimming shortened V by 5 bases and J by 3 bases, and 14 bases separated the two germline ends. Germline V gene data show CDR1 as SEHNR and CDR2 as FQNEAQ (reference sequence). The CDR3 loop is CASSQGPAIYEQYF. The CDR3 DNA sequence: TGTGCCAGCAGCCAAGGACCGGCAATCTACGAGCAGTACTTC. Full variable domain (outside the CDR3, taken from reference TRBV7-9 and TRBJ2-7): DTGVSQNPRHKITKRGQNVTFRCDPISEHNRLYWYRQTLGQGPEFLTYFQNEAQLEKSRLLSDRFSAERPKGSFSTLEIQRTEQGDSAMYLCASSQGPAIYEQYFGPGTRLTVT.

The rearrangement links TRBV11-2 to TRBJ2-1, with 16 bases matching TRBD2. J lost 8 bases, V lost 0 bases, and 10 bases had no gene match. From germline, CDR1 is SGHAT and CDR2 FQNNGV. The CDR3 has 19 residues. The CDR3 loop reads CASSLDTGTSGREGYEQFF. CDR3 nucleotides: TGTGCCAGCAGCTTAGACACCGGGACTAGCGGGAGGGAGGGATATGAGCAGTTCTTC.

The rearrangement uses TRBV7-1 and TRBJ2-1, with 14 positions matching TRBD2. TRBV7-1 is recorded as an ORF, its role being uncertain. The CDR3 extends over 18 amino acids. V shed 3 bases, J shed 1 base, and the junction held 5 bases outside the gene matches. The CDR3 region has the DNA TGTGCCAGCAGCTCGACTAGCGGGGGGGCCGGGTCCTACAATGAGCAGTTCTTC. As protein: CASSSTSGGAGSYNEQFF.

This clonotype was recorded at least ten times. This chain joins TRBV7-3 and TRBJ2-7; TRBD1 aligns across 8 bases. The length of the CDR3 is 15 residues. Trimming removed 5 bases from V and 4 bases from J; junction bases left unmatched: 10. The V gene's germline CDR1 is SGHTA and CDR2 FQGTGA. In DNA form, the CDR3 reads TGTGCCAGCAGCCTCGACAGGGGCCGGTTATACGAGCAGTACTTC. Translated: CASSLDRGRLYEQYF.

The gene calls are TRBV27 and TRBJ2-3; perhaps TRBD2 as D (7 bases). This CDR3 has 15 amino acids. CDR1 is MNHEY, CDR2 SMNVEV, per germline (reference sequence). Trimming shortened V by 5 bases and J by 5 bases, and 17 bases separated the two germline ends. The CDR3 nucleotides read TGTGCCAGCAGTCTGGAGGGGGGGCCAGTAGATACGCAGTATTTT. Protein sequence: CASSLEGGPVDTQYF.